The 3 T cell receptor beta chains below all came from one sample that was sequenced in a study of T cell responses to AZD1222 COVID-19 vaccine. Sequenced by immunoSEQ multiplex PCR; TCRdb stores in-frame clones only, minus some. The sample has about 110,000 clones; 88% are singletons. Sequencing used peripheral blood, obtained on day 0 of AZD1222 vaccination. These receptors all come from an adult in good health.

The CDR3 nucleotides read TGTGCCAGCAGTGAAGTTAGGACAGGCGGGGAGCTGTTTTTT. Its translation: CASSEVRTGGELFF. This chain uses TRBV2 with TRBJ2-2; 7 positions agree with TRBD1. CDR1 is SNHLY, CDR2 FYNNEI, per germline. The junction had 3 bases not matched to a gene; V was cut back by 1 base and J by 7 bases. The CDR3 covers 14 residues. Drawing the rest from reference TRBV2 and TRBJ2-2, the complete variable domain is EPEVTQTPSHQVTQMGQEVILRCVPISNHLYFYWYRQILGQKVEFLVSFYNNEISEKSEIFDDQFSVERPDGSNFTLKIRSTKLEDSAMYFCASSEVRTGGELFFGEGSRLTVL.

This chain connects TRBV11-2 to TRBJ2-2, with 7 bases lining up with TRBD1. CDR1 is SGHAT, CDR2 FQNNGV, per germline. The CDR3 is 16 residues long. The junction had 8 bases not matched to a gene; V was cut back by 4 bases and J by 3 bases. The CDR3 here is CASSSRRTGDTGELFF. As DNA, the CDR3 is TGTGCCAGCAGCTCGAGAAGAACAGGGGACACCGGGGAGCTGTTTTTT.

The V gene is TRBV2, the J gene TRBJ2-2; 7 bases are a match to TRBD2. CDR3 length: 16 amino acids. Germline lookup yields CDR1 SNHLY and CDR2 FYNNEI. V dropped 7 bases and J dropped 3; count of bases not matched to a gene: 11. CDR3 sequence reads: CASTDRGGVDTGELFF. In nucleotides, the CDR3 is TGTGCCAGCACTGATCGGGGAGGGGTGGACACCGGGGAGCTGTTTTTT.